This T cell receptor (beta chain) comes out of a study of blood T cell repertoires in COVID-19. Study-wide context: COVID-19 samples, acute and convalescent, were from the United States, Italy and Spain. T cells, B-cell-depleted T cells, or PBMCs supplied cDNA or gDNA.

In the study's own analysis: Reference gene primer amplification gave nucleated cell count estimates. This table comes from immunoSEQ multiplex PCR, and its TCRdb copy is limited to in-frame clones, with some not included. V and J calls and clone size are as listed in that table; D and trimming were resolved from the DNA. The data hold under 300,000 clones, with roughly 85% observed a single time. Germline CDR1 is SGHTA and CDR2 is FQGNSA. Germline trimming cut 3 bases from V and 6 bases from J; bases unmatched to any gene: 7. This CDR3 region has 15 residues. The sequence was obtained from a young woman with acute or convalescent COVID-19. The specimen was peripheral blood. The chain couples TRBV7-2 to TRBJ1-4; the match to TRBD1 covers 7 bases. DNA for the CDR3: TGTGCCAGCAGCTTGACAGGGCTTGGGTATGAAAAACTGTTTTTT. Protein product: CASSLTGLGYEKLFF.